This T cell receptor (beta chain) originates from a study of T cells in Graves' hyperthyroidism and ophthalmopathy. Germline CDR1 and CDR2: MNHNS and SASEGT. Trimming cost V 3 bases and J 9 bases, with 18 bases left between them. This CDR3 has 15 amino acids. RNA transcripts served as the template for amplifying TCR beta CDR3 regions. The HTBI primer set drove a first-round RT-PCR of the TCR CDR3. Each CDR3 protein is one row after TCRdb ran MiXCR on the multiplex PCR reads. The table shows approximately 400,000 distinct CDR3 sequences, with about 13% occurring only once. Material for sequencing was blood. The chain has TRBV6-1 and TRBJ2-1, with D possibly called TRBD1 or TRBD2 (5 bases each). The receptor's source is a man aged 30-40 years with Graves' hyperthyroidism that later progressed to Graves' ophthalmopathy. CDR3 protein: CASSDVRLPRGEQFF. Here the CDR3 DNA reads TGTGCCAGCAGTGACGTAAGACTGCCGAGGGGTGAGCAGTTCTTC.